These 20 T cell receptor beta chains originate from one sample sequenced in a study of kidney transplant recipient with SARS-CoV-2 infection. TCRdb ran MiXCR on the reads and lists one entry per CDR3 protein. The sample lists under 250,000 distinct CDR3 sequences; around 26% were seen once. The material sequenced was a blood sample, taken at baseline and on roughly day 120 from a kidney transplant recipient. The receptors originated from a male patient aged 30 to 40 who had COVID-19 and was a kidney transplant recipient. Some T cells could come from the graft donor.

This clonotype was found many times. The chain recombines TRBV5-1 with TRBJ2-7; 9 nucleotides align to TRBD2. Germline V gene lookup returns CDR1 SGHRS and CDR2 YFSETQ. V shed 1 base and J 4 bases; nucleotides not matched to a gene: 3. The CDR3 extends over 14 amino acids. The CDR3 region has the DNA TGCGCCAGCAGCTTGCTTAGCGGGAGTTACGAGCAGTACTTC. It specifies CASSLLSGSYEQYF.

This clonotype was observed at least ten times. This chain joins TRBV7-9 and TRBJ2-5, with 7 positions matching TRBD1. The CDR3 spans 14 residues. Germline trimming cut 5 bases from V and 1 base from J; bases unmatched to any gene: 4. Germline loops: CDR1 SEHNR, CDR2 FQNEAQ (reference sequence). CDR3 residues: CASSATGVQETQYF. The CDR3 DNA follows: TGTGCCAGCAGCGCCACAGGGGTCCAAGAGACCCAGTACTTC.

This clonotype occurred many times. The V call is TRBV19, the J call TRBJ1-5, with TRBD1 matching 8 bases. CDR1 LNHDA and CDR2 SQIVND come from the germline V gene (reference sequence). The CDR3 loop spans 16 amino acids. Trimming at V came to 3 bases and at J to 2 bases, leaving 6 bases not matched to a gene. In DNA form, the CDR3 reads TGTGCCAGTAGTATCGGGACAGGCGGTGGCAATCAGCCCCAGCATTTT. The encoded protein is CASSIGTGGGNQPQHF.

This clonotype has only a few counts. The CDR3 nucleotides are TGCGCCAGCAGCCGAGGACAGGGGTACGGCCACACCTTC. Its protein is CASSRGQGYGHTF. The V gene is TRBV4-1, the J gene TRBJ1-2; 9 nucleotides align to TRBD1. Germline V gene lookup returns CDR1 MGHRA and CDR2 YSYEKL. The CDR3 totals 13 residues. V gave up 4 bases and J gave up 12 bases; unmatched junction bases: 9.

This chain's CDR3 is CASSHPLDRGAEQFF. The CDR3 DNA reads as TGTGCCAGCAGTCACCCCCTAGACAGGGGAGCTGAGCAGTTCTTC. The V and J genes are TRBV27 and TRBJ2-1; 8 bases align to TRBD1. This CDR3 spans 15 amino acids. V trimming: 5 bases; J trimming: 9 bases; junction bases outside the gene matches: 12. Germline values: CDR1 MNHEY, CDR2 SMNVEV (reference sequence).

This clonotype occurred many times. The J gene is TRBJ1-3, the V gene TRBV28, with 7 nucleotides matching TRBD1. The CDR3 totals 15 residues. With V trimmed by 4 bases and J by 3 bases, 6 bases remained unmatched. Germline V gives CDR1 MDHEN, CDR2 SYDVKM. The CDR3 sequence is CASSSGGGSGNTIYF. The CDR3 DNA reads TGTGCCAGCAGTTCGGGAGGGGGCAGTGGAAACACCATATATTTT.

This clonotype was seen only a few times. The V gene is TRBV7-3, the J gene TRBJ2-3, with 9 bases matching TRBD1. The CDR3 is made up of 16 amino acids. With V trimmed by 4 bases and J by 2 bases, 7 bases remained unmatched. CDR1 and CDR2 (germline): SGHTA, FQGTGA. Written as DNA, the CDR3 is TGTGCCAGCAGCTCTTCCGGGACAGGGTACACAGATACGCAGTATTTT. Residues: CASSSSGTGYTDTQYF.

Details on this clonotype: This may be a read error, as it is one base from a much larger clone. The V and J genes are TRBV28 and TRBJ2-4, with 8 bases identical to TRBD2. The last part of the DNA fits TRBJ2-7 better; the J call may be wrong. Germline V gene lookup returns CDR1 MDHEN and CDR2 SYDVKM. CDR3 size: 14 residues. CDR3 sequence reads: CAGSLVREGYEQYF. The CDR3 DNA sequence: TGTGCCGGCAGTTTAGTCCGGGAGGGCTACGAGCAGTACTTC.

To note about this clonotype: A read error may account for a junction end that differs from germline. This chain links TRBV16 with TRBJ1-2; no clear D. This CDR3 spans 17 amino acids. CDR1 KGHSY and CDR2 FQNENV come from the germline V gene. CDR3 sequence: CASSRHTVVRKTYSYTF. CDR3 sequence (DNA): TGTGCCAGCAGCCGTCACACGGTCGTTAGAAAGACCTATAGCTACACCTTC.

In the case of this clonotype: This clone may be a read error of a much larger clone one base away. This chain links TRBV11-3 with TRBJ2-7; D is ambiguous. The CDR3 runs 15 residues. Trimming stripped 1 base from V and 2 bases from J, with 12 bases between. Looked up from germline, CDR1 is SGHNT and CDR2 is YENEEA. The CDR3 reads CASSLGWAGTYEQYF. CDR3 nucleotides: TGTGCCAGCAGCTTAGGCTGGGCAGGCACCTACGAGCAGTACTTC.

This clonotype was detected ten times or more. The chain combines TRBV6-2 or TRBV6-3 with TRBJ2-3; 8 positions match TRBD1. J gave up 0 bases and V 2 bases, and 10 bases lay outside the gene matches. CDR1 and CDR2 (germline): MNHEY, SVGEGT. This CDR3 is built from 18 residues. CDR3 protein: CASSYLGDRPSSTDTQYF. The CDR3 DNA reads as TGTGCCAGCAGTTACCTCGGGGACAGGCCTTCTAGCACAGATACGCAGTATTTT.

For this clonotype: One base separates it from a far larger clone, so it is likely a read error. This chain connects TRBV7-4 to TRBJ2-5; TRBD1 is a possible D gene (6 bases). The J call is uncertain, as TRBJ2-7 better fits the DNA end. Per the germline V gene, CDR1 is SGHVT and CDR2 is SQSDAQ. CDR3 length: 16 amino acids. Here the CDR3 reads CTSTPERGGNSYEQYF. CDR3 DNA sequence: TGTACCAGCACACCCGAGAGAGGGGGTAATTCCTACGAGCAGTACTTC.

About this clonotype: A much larger clone is a single base away; this may be a read error. The genes are TRBV21-1 and TRBJ1-4. TRBV21-1 is a known pseudogene. This CDR3 contains 18 residues. The CDR3 protein is CTSRLVIATRCIMKKLFF. CDR3 DNA sequence: TGTACCAGCAGGTTGGTTATAGCTACAAGGTGCATAATGAAAAAACTGTTTTTT.

This clonotype occurred many times. The gene calls are TRBV2 and TRBJ2-2; no definite D call. Germline V CDR1 and CDR2: SNHLY, FYNNEI. The CDR3 is 14 amino acids. Trimming cost V 7 bases and J 0 bases, with 9 bases left between them. The CDR3 coding sequence is TGTGCCAGCACCGACGGACCGAACACCGGGGAGCTGTTTTTT. Translated: CASTDGPNTGELFF. Looking up the rest from reference TRBV2 and TRBJ2-2 gives the full variable domain: EPEVTQTPSHQVTQMGQEVILRCVPISNHLYFYWYRQILGQKVEFLVSFYNNEISEKSEIFDDQFSVERPDGSNFTLKIRSTKLEDSAMYFCASTDGPNTGELFFGEGSRLTVL.

This clonotype was observed a few times. Since a much larger clone is just one base distant, this may be a read error. This sequence joins TRBV18 and TRBJ1-4; unclear D gene. Looked up from germline, CDR1 is KGHSH and CDR2 is LQKENI. There are 13 residues in the CDR3. The CDR3 region has the DNA TGTACCAGCTCACCATCCACTAATGAAAAACTGTTTTTT. This codes for CTSSPSTNEKLFF.

As to this clonotype: A single base separates this from a much larger clone, so it may be a read error. This chain links TRBV5-4 with TRBJ1-2, with D uncertain. CDR1 and CDR2 from the germline V gene are SGHNT and YYREEE (reference sequence). This CDR3 contains 16 residues. Trimming pared 7 bases from V and 4 bases from J, leaving 23 bases between. DNA of the CDR3: TGTGCCAGCCGACGGTGCGTACCAGTAAAGACCTATGGCTACACCTTC. Translating gives CASRRCVPVKTYGYTF.

This clonotype was seen at least ten times. CDR3: CASSLVGFNQPQHF. DNA for the CDR3: TGTGCCAGCAGTTTAGTAGGATTCAATCAGCCCCAGCATTTT. V gene TRBV27 combines with J gene TRBJ1-5; D is ambiguous. Germline assignment: CDR1 MNHEY and CDR2 SMNVEV (reference sequence). CDR3 length equals 14 residues. V lost 2 bases and J lost 3, with 8 bases in between.

This clonotype was seen ten or more times. The rearrangement uses TRBV5-1 and TRBJ1-2, with 9 bases that match TRBD1. Trimming removed 6 bases from V and 6 bases from J; junction bases left unmatched: 12. The CDR3 is 15 residues long. The germline V gene encodes CDR1 SGHRS and CDR2 YFSETQ. The CDR3 region is CASNPNTGTGNGYTF. The CDR3 region has the DNA TGCGCCAGCAACCCAAATACCGGGACAGGGAATGGCTACACCTTC.

Worth noting for this clonotype: This may be a read error, as it is one base from a much larger clone. V usage is TRBV7-6 and J usage is TRBJ1-2; D is undetermined. The V end was cut by 5 bases, the J end by 4 bases, with 23 bases between. CDR1 is SGHVS, CDR2 FNYEAQ, per germline. This CDR3 comprises 17 residues. Here the CDR3 DNA reads TGTGCCAGCAGCAAAAAGCCTAAGTGCCTAAAGACCTATGGCTACACCTTC. Its translation is CASSKKPKCLKTYGYTF.

This clonotype was seen repeatedly, ten times or more. The chain uses TRBV4-3 and TRBJ1-3; D call uncertain. The CDR3 has 15 amino acids. CDR1 is LGHNA, CDR2 YSLEER, per germline. Trimming cost V 0 bases and J 2 bases, with 8 bases left between them. The CDR3 DNA is TGCGCCAGCAGCCAAGATCGGGCGACTGGAAACACCATATATTTT. Amino acid sequence: CASSQDRATGNTIYF.